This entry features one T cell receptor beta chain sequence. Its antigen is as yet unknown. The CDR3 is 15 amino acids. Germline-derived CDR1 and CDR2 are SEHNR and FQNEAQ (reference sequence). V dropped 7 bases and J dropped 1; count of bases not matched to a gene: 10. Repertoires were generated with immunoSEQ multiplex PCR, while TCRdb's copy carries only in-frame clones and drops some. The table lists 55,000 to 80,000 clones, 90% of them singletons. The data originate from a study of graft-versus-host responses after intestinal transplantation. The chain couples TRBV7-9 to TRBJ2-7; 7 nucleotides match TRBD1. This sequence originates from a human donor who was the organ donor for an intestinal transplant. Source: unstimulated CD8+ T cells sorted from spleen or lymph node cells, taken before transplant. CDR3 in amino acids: CASTFRDSPSYEQYF. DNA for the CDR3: TGTGCCAGCACATTCCGGGACAGCCCATCCTACGAGCAGTACTTC. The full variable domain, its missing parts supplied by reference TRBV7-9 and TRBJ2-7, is DTGVSQNPRHKITKRGQNVTFRCDPISEHNRLYWYRQTLGQGPEFLTYFQNEAQLEKSRLLSDRFSAERPKGSFSTLEIQRTEQGDSAMYLCASTFRDSPSYEQYFGPGTRLTVT.